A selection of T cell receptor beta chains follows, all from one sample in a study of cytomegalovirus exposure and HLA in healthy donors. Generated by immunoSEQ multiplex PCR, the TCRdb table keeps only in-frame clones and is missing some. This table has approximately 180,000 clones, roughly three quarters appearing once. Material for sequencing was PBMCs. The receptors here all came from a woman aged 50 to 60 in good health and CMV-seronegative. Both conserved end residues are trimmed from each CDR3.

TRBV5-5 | ASSISRVGDEKLF
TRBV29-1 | SVGNQGAGTEAF
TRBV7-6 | ASSAGLAFSFQF
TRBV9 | ASSPRASGDTDTQY
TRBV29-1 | SVEDGTGGPYEQY
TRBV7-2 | ASSLGGGAYNEQF
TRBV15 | ATSGRELQETQY
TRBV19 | ASSMGPANYGYT
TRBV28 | ASSSSGTSGRAAETQY
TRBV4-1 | ASSHSGGTQKNEQF
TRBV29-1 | SVWDRPNTEAF
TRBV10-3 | AISDLVGSTDTQY
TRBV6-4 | ASSEQGRSGTDTQY
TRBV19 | ASSIPGQAYEQY
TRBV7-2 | ASSSASGGGTDTQY
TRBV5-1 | ASSLTGIYEQY
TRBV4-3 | ASSHGLAGGSTDTQY
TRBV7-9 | SSSLGDRINNSPLH
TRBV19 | ASSPDGLAGGGRNEQY
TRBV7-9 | ASSPRPGQGGLAAF
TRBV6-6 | ASSYAPSSDTQY
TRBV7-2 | ASSLGLLNTGELF
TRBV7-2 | ASSPPQRGRYSPLH
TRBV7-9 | SSSLGLAGVEQF
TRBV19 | ATRDRGVEETQY
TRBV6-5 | ASRPGTGGEKLF
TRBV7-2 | ADSRGGGEETQY
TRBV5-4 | ASRTERDTDTQY
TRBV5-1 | ASSSTSGVADTQY
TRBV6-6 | ASSPLREQY
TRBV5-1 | ASSLAGGYTDTQY
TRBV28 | ASSSMTGIRETQY
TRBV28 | ASSRHSPKYAQY
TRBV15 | ATSSLGGRRETQY
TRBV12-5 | ASGLGQGYYNEQF
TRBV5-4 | ASSLVGRRVSSYNEQF
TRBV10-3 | AISEAGSKNIQY
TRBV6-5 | ASSSPRGAENYGYT
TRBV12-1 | ASSSPTGSDNYGYT
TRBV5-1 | ASSLGQGGNQPQH
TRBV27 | ASSLSPPTGVEQF
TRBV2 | ASSEKRSGKGNTIY
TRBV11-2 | ASSLTEGYT
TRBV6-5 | ASSLLRGPYEQY